This T cell receptor beta chain was obtained from a study of shared clonotypes between healthy human individuals. The overall study: The cohort had two women and a few men, ages 18 to 49.

Germline CDR1 SGHNT, CDR2 YYREEE (reference sequence). The CDR3 covers 14 residues. Trimming pared 2 bases from V and 8 bases from J, leaving 16 bases between. As concerns this clone: Its antigen is not identified.

Whole-study results and caveats: Rarefaction revealed incomplete sorted-subset sequencing despite large depth.

Deep-level assay runs were performed. Clones were read by immunoSEQ multiplex PCR, and TCRdb kept only the in-frame ones, dropping some. The sample lists approximately 2,300,000 clones, less than 95% occurring once. The TCR originated in a man aged 18 to 29 in good health. Some clones in this sample may be carry-over from other donors' samples. The sequenced sample was naive CD4+ T cells from PBMCs. Subset described: CD45RA+ positively selected. This chain uses TRBV5-4 with TRBJ1-2, with D possibly being TRBD1 (6 bases). The CDR3 DNA reads TGTGCCAGCAGCTTTGTGGGGGGCGCGCCCGGCTACACCTTC. Translating it yields CASSFVGGAPGYTF.